This T cell receptor beta chain came from a study of T cell responses to AZD1222 COVID-19 vaccine. Trimming took 0 bases from V and 9 from J; bases not matched to a gene: 1. This CDR3 has 12 residues. Germline V gives CDR1 SGHRS, CDR2 YFSETQ. The assay was immunoSEQ multiplex PCR, and TCRdb's table has in-frame clones only and misses some. The table lists around 94,000 clones, 70% to 90% of them singletons. V usage is TRBV5-1 and J usage is TRBJ2-5; 8 bases are shared with TRBD2. The starting material was peripheral blood, obtained on day 0 of AZD1222 vaccination. This sequence was found in an adult in good health. The CDR3 here is CASSLAGGAQYF. In DNA, the CDR3 is TGCGCCAGCAGCTTGGCCGGGGGGGCCCAGTACTTC.